The rows below give T cell receptor beta chains drawn from one sample of a study of technical replicates of blood from a few donors. Repertoires were generated with immunoSEQ multiplex PCR, while TCRdb's copy carries only in-frame clones and drops some. The data contain tens of thousands of clones, approximately 96% of them singletons. Sequencing was performed on T cells isolated from PBMCs. The receptors derive from a human donor in good health. Both conserved end residues are part of each CDR3. The D gene is left open where the match is weak. Rows may omit the clone size; those that give it use once, few, many or a size class.

>TRBJ2-7|-|TRBV5-1|TRBD2
CASSLGISGSSYEQYF
TGCGCCAGCAGCTTGGGGATAAGCGGGAGTTCCTACGAGCAGTACTTC
>TRBJ1-2|-|TRBV7-3|-
CASSPQGAGYGYTF
TGTGCCAGCAGCCCACAGGGTGCGGGCTATGGCTACACCTTC
>TRBJ1-1|-|TRBV5-1|-
CASSMGRRGLNTEAFF
TGCGCCAGCAGCATGGGACGTAGGGGCCTGAACACTGAAGCTTTCTTT
>TRBJ2-7|-|TRBV10-3|TRBD1
CAITKGVGQGNYEQYF
TGTGCCATCACGAAGGGGGTTGGACAGGGAAACTACGAGCAGTACTTC
>TRBJ1-6|-|TRBV5-1|-
CASSPGQGLGNSPLHF
TGCGCCAGCAGCCCGGGGCAGGGGCTGGGTAATTCACCCCTCCACTTT
>TRBJ2-5|-|TRBV28|TRBD1
CASSSGQGTETQYF
TGTGCCAGCAGTTCAGGACAGGGGACGGAGACCCAGTACTTC
>TRBJ1-1|-|TRBV30|TRBD1
CAWRGGTDMNTEAFF
TGTGCCTGGAGAGGCGGGACAGATATGAACACTGAAGCTTTCTTT
>TRBJ1-2|once|TRBV28|TRBD1
CASTPTGQNFYGYTF
TGTGCCAGCACCCCGACGGGACAGAATTTCTATGGCTACACCTTC
>TRBJ1-1|-|TRBV2|-
CASSGSGRVDTEAFF
TGTGCCAGCAGTGGGTCTGGCAGGGTGGACACTGAAGCTTTCTTT
>TRBJ2-7|-|TRBV6-5|TRBD1
CASSTQDRGGEQYF
TGTGCCAGCAGTACACAGGACAGGGGTGGTGAGCAGTACTTC
>TRBJ2-2|once|TRBV4-1|TRBD2
CASSQEATSGPFTGELFF
TGCGCCAGCAGCCAAGAGGCGACTAGCGGGCCCTTTACCGGGGAGCTGTTTTTT
>TRBJ1-2|-|TRBV4-2|TRBD1
CASSPPGDRVYTF
TGTGCCAGCAGCCCACCTGGGGACAGGGTATACACCTTC
>TRBJ2-1|-|TRBV11-2|-
CASSLVYLAVPYNEQFF
TGTGCCAGCAGCTTAGTTTACCTGGCTGTACCATACAATGAGCAGTTCTTC
>TRBJ1-1|-|TRBV20-1|-
CSARGAGEAFF
TGCAGTGCTAGAGGGGCAGGGGAAGCTTTCTTT
>TRBJ2-7|once|TRBV5-1|-
CASSYHRDEQYF
TGCGCCAGCAGCTACCACAGGGACGAGCAGTACTTC
>TRBJ2-5|-|TRBV12-5|TRBD1
CASGQIWTGEKETQYF
TGTGCTAGTGGGCAAATTTGGACAGGGGAGAAAGAGACCCAGTACTTC
>TRBJ2-1|-|TRBV5-1|TRBD2
CASSLAAREGTEQFF
TGCGCCAGCAGCTTGGCCGCGCGGGAGGGCACTGAGCAGTTCTTC
>TRBJ2-7|-|TRBV7-9|TRBD2
CASAPTGGGRYEQYF
TGTGCCAGCGCACCAACTGGGGGCGGGAGGTACGAGCAGTACTTC
>TRBJ2-7|-|TRBV4-2|-
CASSLVSDSYEQYF
TGTGCCAGCAGCCTTGTTTCGGACAGCTACGAGCAGTACTTC
>TRBJ2-1|-|TRBV6-6|TRBD2
CASRYGLAGEQFF
TGTGCCAGCAGATATGGACTAGCGGGTGAGCAGTTCTTC
>TRBJ2-2|-|TRBV19|TRBD2
CASSPGLAGGLGELFF
TGTGCCAGTAGTCCCGGACTAGCGGGGGGACTGGGGGAGCTGTTTTTT
>TRBJ2-1|-|TRBV6-5|TRBD2
CASSYREAYNEQFF
TGTGCCAGCAGTTACCGGGAGGCTTACAATGAGCAGTTCTTC
>TRBJ1-1|few|TRBV4-2|-
CASSQDLVGGNTEAFF
TGTGCCAGCAGCCAAGATCTAGTGGGGGGAAACACTGAAGCTTTCTTT
>TRBJ2-2|-|TRBV28|TRBD1
CASSWGQPNTGELFF
TGTGCCAGCAGTTGGGGACAGCCGAACACCGGGGAGCTGTTTTTT
>TRBJ2-3|once|TRBV5-1|TRBD1
CASSSTGTGGVDTQYF
TGCGCCAGCAGCTCCACCGGGACAGGGGGCGTAGATACGCAGTATTTT
>TRBJ2-7|once|TRBV27|-
CASSPRTLVYEQYF
TGTGCCAGCAGTCCTCGAACATTGGTCTACGAGCAGTACTTC
>TRBJ1-3|-|TRBV7-2|-
CASSLVYGNTIYF
TGTGCCAGCAGCTTAGTCTATGGAAACACCATATATTTT
>TRBJ2-2|-|TRBV19|TRBD2
CASSIMSGGTGELFF
TGTGCCAGTAGTATAATGAGCGGGGGAACCGGGGAGCTGTTTTTT
>TRBJ1-1|-|TRBV2|-
CASSPARTTEAFF
TGTGCCAGCAGTCCTGCTCGGACTACTGAAGCTTTCTTT
>TRBJ2-7|-|TRBV2|-
CASRVRLSLRSHEQYF
TGTGCCAGCAGGGTCCGGTTGTCTTTACGGTCCCACGAGCAGTACTTC
>TRBJ2-3|-|TRBV11-2|-
CASSLGLSTDTQYF
TGTGCCAGCAGCTTAGGTCTCAGCACAGATACGCAGTATTTT
>TRBJ1-1|-|TRBV6-6|-
CASSYSTGKTEAFF
TGTGCCAGCAGTTATTCGACGGGAAAGACTGAAGCTTTCTTT
>TRBJ1-5|-|TRBV6-5|-
CASSPDSNNQPQHF
TGTGCCAGCAGCCCGGACAGCAACAATCAGCCCCAGCATTTT
>TRBJ1-2|-|TRBV5-1|-
CASSSRPDSDGYTF
TGCGCCAGCAGCTCGAGACCGGATAGCGATGGCTACACCTTC
>TRBJ1-4|-|TRBV5-1|TRBD1
CASSGGQGSEKLFF
TGCGCCAGCAGCGGGGGACAGGGTAGTGAAAAACTGTTTTTT
>TRBJ1-4|once|TRBV5-1|TRBD1
CASSIGQGNEKLFF
TGCGCCAGCAGCATAGGACAGGGGAATGAAAAACTGTTTTTT
>TRBJ1-5|-|TRBV10-3|-
CAIRQGQNSNQPQHF
TGTGCCATCAGACAGGGACAAAATAGCAATCAGCCCCAGCATTTT
>TRBJ2-2|-|TRBV5-4|TRBD2
CASSLLFGTSEGELFF
TGTGCCAGCAGCTTGTTGTTCGGGACTAGTGAAGGGGAGCTGTTTTTT
>TRBJ2-3|-|TRBV7-9|-
CASSLVLYTDTQYF
TGTGCCAGCAGCTTAGTACTTTACACAGATACGCAGTATTTT
>TRBJ2-2|-|TRBV5-1|TRBD2
CASSTAAGGFTGELFF
TGCGCCAGCAGCACCGCCGCGGGGGGTTTTACCGGGGAGCTGTTTTTT
>TRBJ2-7|-|TRBV7-9|TRBD1
CASSSGTGLYEQYF
TGTGCCAGCAGCTCCGGGACAGGGCTCTACGAGCAGTACTTC
>TRBJ2-7|-|TRBV29-1|-
CSVDGTTSKTPYEQYF
TGCAGCGTTGATGGGACGACTAGTAAAACCCCCTACGAGCAGTACTTC
>TRBJ1-2|-|TRBV29-1|-
CSVRSASYGYTF
TGCAGCGTGAGGAGCGCATCCTATGGCTACACCTTC
>TRBJ2-7|-|TRBV13|TRBD2
CASSPKAGGVRYEQYF
TGTGCCAGCAGTCCTAAAGCGGGAGGGGTCCGGTACGAGCAGTACTTC
>TRBJ1-2|-|TRBV13|-
CASRLGGNYGYTF
TGTGCCAGCAGATTGGGGGGGAACTATGGCTACACCTTC
>TRBJ1-1|-|TRBV18|-
CASSPEGIGNTEAFF
TGTGCCAGCTCACCGGAGGGGATCGGGAACACTGAAGCTTTCTTT
>TRBJ2-7|-|TRBV19|TRBD1
CATRDRAYEQYF
TGTGCTACCCGGGACAGGGCCTACGAGCAGTACTTC
>TRBJ1-5|-|TRBV7-9|TRBD1
CASAGTGRNQPQHF
TGTGCCAGCGCCGGGACAGGGCGAAATCAGCCCCAGCATTTT
>TRBJ2-1|-|TRBV13|TRBD2
CASSLRLAGGTRGEQFF
TGTGCCAGCAGCCTAAGACTAGCGGGGGGAACACGGGGTGAGCAGTTCTTC
>TRBJ2-2|-|TRBV2|-
CASSDLAPGELFF
TGTGCCAGCAGTGACTTGGCTCCCGGGGAGCTGTTTTTT
>TRBJ2-3|-|TRBV7-6|TRBD2
CASSLSWASGGVTDTQYF
TGTGCCAGCAGCTTAAGTTGGGCTAGCGGGGGGGTGACAGATACGCAGTATTTT
>TRBJ2-2|-|TRBV7-2|-
CASSLSGGTGELFF
TGTGCCAGCAGCTTGTCAGGGGGGACCGGGGAGCTGTTTTTT